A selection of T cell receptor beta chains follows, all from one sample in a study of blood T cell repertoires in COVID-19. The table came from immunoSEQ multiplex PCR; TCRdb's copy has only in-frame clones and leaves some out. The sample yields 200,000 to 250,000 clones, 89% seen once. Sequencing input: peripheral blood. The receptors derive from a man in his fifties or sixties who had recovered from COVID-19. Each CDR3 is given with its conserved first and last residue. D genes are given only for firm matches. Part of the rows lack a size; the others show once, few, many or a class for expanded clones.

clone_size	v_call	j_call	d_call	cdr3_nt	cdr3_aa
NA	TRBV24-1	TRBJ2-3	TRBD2	TGTGCCACCAGTGATCCCGTAAGACTAGCGGAGTCCTCTAGCACAGATACGCAGTATTTT	CATSDPVRLAESSSTDTQYF
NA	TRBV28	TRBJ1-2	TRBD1	TGTGCCAGCAGTTCCCCCGGACAGGGTCACTATGGCTACACCTTC	CASSSPGQGHYGYTF
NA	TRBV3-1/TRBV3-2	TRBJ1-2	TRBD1	TGTGCCAGCAACAAGGGGGCGAGCGGCTACACCTTC	CASNKGASGYTF
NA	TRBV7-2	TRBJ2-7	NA	TGTGCCAGCAGCCCTCAGGGTAAGGTGCAGTACTTC	CASSPQGKVQYF
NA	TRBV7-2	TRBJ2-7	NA	TGTGCCAGCAGCTCGGCCTCCGGGAGAGGAATTGAGCAGTACTTC	CASSSASGRGIEQYF
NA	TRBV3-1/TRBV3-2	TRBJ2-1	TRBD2	TGTGCCAGCAGCCAACGACTAGCGGGGGGGGTCAATGAGCAGTTCTTC	CASSQRLAGGVNEQFF
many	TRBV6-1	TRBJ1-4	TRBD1	TGTGCCAGCAGTGAAGCGGAGGGACAGGGTAATGAAAAACTGTTTTTT	CASSEAEGQGNEKLFF
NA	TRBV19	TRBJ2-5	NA	TGTGCCAGTAGTATAGCCGGCAGGCAAGCCACTCAAGAGACCCAGTACTTC	CASSIAGRQATQETQYF
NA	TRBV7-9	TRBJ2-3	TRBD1	TGTGCCAGCAGCTTGGGGGACAGGGCCACAGATACGCAGTATTTT	CASSLGDRATDTQYF
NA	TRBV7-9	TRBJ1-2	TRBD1	TGTGCCAGCAGCTCCTCGGGACAGGTGGGCTATGGCTACACCTTC	CASSSSGQVGYGYTF
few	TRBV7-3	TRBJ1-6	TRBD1	TGTGCCAGCAGCCTTAATGCTAGGGGGCTGTCACCCCTCCACTTT	CASSLNARGLSPLHF
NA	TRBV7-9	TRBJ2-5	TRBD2	TGTGCCAGCAGCTTAGAGCTAGCGGGAGGGCTTGAGACCCAGTACTTC	CASSLELAGGLETQYF
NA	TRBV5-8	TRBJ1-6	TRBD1	TGTGCCAGCAGCTTGGTGACAGGGGGCGTCTCACCCCTCCACTTT	CASSLVTGGVSPLHF
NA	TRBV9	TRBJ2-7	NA	TGTGCCAGCAGCGCGAGGGACTTACGGGACTACGAGCAGTACTTC	CASSARDLRDYEQYF
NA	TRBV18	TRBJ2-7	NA	TGTGCCAGCTCATCTTCCTACGAGCAGTACTTC	CASSSSYEQYF
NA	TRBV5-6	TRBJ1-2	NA	TGTGCCAGCAGGCCCACAGGGTATGGCTACACCTTC	CASRPTGYGYTF
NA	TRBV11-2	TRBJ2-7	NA	TGTGCCAGCAGCTTAGTGCTGTATGCGCACGGCTACGAGCAGTACTTC	CASSLVLYAHGYEQYF
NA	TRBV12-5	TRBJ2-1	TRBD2	TGTGCTAGTGCTGCGGGGGGGCCCTACAATGAGCAGTTCTTC	CASAAGGPYNEQFF
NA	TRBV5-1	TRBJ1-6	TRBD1	TGCGCCAGTCGGACAGGGGGCTATTCACCCCTCCACTTT	CASRTGGYSPLHF
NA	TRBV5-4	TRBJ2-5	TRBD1	TGTGCCAGCAGCGCATTGACAGGGGGACAAGAGACCCAGTACTTC	CASSALTGGQETQYF
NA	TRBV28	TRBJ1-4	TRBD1	TGTGCCAGCAGTCTACAGGGGGCTGCAACTAATGAAAAACTGTTTTTT	CASSLQGAATNEKLFF
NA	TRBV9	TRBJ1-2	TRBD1	TGTGCCAGCAGCGAGGACAGGGGGGATGGCTACACCTTC	CASSEDRGDGYTF
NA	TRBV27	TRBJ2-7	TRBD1	TGTGCCAGCAGTTCTCCGGGACAGGGTTCCTACGAGCAGTACTTC	CASSSPGQGSYEQYF
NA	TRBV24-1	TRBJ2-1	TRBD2	TGTGCCACCAGTCAGGCTAGCGGGAACAATGAGCAGTTCTTC	CATSQASGNNEQFF
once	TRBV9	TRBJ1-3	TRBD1	TGTGCCAGCAGTCGACAGGGTACAACTGGAAACACCATATATTTT	CASSRQGTTGNTIYF
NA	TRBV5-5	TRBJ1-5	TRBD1	TGTGCCAGCAGCTACGGGGACAGCGGTAGTCAGCCCCAGCATTTT	CASSYGDSGSQPQHF
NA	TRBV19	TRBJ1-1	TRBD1	TGTGCCAGTAGCCTTACAGGGGGCGGGACTGAAGCTTTCTTT	CASSLTGGGTEAFF
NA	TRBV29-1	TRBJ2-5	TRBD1	TGCAGCGTTGGACAGGGGGCAGAGACCCAGTACTTC	CSVGQGAETQYF
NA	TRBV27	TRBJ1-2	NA	TGTGCCAGCAGTAGACACACAGGTTCCTATGGCTACACCTTC	CASSRHTGSYGYTF
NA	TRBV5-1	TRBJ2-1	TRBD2	TGCGCCAGCAGCTTGGGGTCTAGCGGCCCCCCGGGTGAGCAGTTCTTC	CASSLGSSGPPGEQFF
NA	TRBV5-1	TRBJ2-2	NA	TGCGCCAGCGCCTTAAGGGGCTTTAACACCGGGGAGCTGTTTTTT	CASALRGFNTGELFF
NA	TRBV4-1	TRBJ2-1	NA	TGCGCCAGCAGCCAAGGTGGCACAGGGAACTACAATGAGCAGTTCTTC	CASSQGGTGNYNEQFF
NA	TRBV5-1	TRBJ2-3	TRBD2	TGCGCCAGCAGCCTCGGGGCGGCCGGACTAGCGCCAGATACGCAGTATTTT	CASSLGAAGLAPDTQYF
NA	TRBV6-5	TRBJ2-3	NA	TGTGCCAGTACGACCGGGACAACTTTCACAGATACGCAGTATTTT	CASTTGTTFTDTQYF
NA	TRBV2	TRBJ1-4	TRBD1	TGTGCCAGCAGAGACAGGGGTGGGGAAAAACTGTTTTTT	CASRDRGGEKLFF
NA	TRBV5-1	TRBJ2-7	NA	TGCGCCAGCAGCTGGCCGCGGGACAGCTACGAGCAGTACTTC	CASSWPRDSYEQYF
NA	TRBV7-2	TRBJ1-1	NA	TGTGCCAGCAGCTTAGGGGCGTCCAAGACTGAAGCTTTCTTT	CASSLGASKTEAFF